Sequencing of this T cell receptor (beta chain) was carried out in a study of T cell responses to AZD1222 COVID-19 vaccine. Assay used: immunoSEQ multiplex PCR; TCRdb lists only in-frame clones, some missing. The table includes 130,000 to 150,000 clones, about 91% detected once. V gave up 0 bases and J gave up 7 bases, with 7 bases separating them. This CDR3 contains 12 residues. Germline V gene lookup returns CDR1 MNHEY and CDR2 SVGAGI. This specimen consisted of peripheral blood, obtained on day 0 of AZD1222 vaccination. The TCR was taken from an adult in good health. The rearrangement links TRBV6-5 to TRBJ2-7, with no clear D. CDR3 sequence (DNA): TGTGCCAGCAGTTACTCGATGTCAGAGCAGTACTTC. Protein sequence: CASSYSMSEQYF.